A selection of T cell receptor beta chains follows, all from one sample in a study of CD4 and CD8 cells across lung adenocarcinoma regions. TCRdb reprocessed the PCR reads with MiXCR, giving one entry per CDR3 protein. The sample includes 20,000 or so distinct CDR3 sequences, approximately 50% of them seen just once. The material sequenced was CD8+ T cells from the margin of a lung tumor. The receptors stem from a male donor with lung adenocarcinoma. The CD4 and CD8 labels of this study may be unreliable. Both conserved end residues are part of each CDR3. A D gene is named only where the DNA matches it firmly. Clone size is given for some rows only: seen once, a few or many times, or a class if the clone is expanded.

V gene	D gene	J gene	clone size	CDR3 DNA	CDR3 protein
TRBV7-6	.	TRBJ2-3	few	TGTGCCAGCAGCTTAGTCTTAGGGCAGGCTGCACAGCATACGCAGTATTTT	CASSLVLGQAAQHTQYF
TRBV6-1	.	TRBJ2-7	many	TGTGCCAGCAGTGAAGCCGGGACGGGAGCCAAGGATACGCAGTACTTC	CASSEAGTGAKDTQYF
TRBV27	TRBD2	TRBJ2-5	.	TGTGCCAGCAGCACTAGCGGGGTGGTTTCCCAGTACTTC	CASSTSGVVSQYF
TRBV6-5	.	TRBJ2-1	many	TGTGCCAGCAGTCACTCCCCTGAGCAGTTCTTC	CASSHSPEQFF
TRBV6-1	.	TRBJ2-7	.	TGTGCCAGCAGTGAACCCCCTACCTACGAGCAGTACTTC	CASSEPPTYEQYF
TRBV9	TRBD2	TRBJ2-1	many	TGTGCCAGCAGCGTACCTAGCGGGATAGGGGGAGACAATGAGCAGTTCTTC	CASSVPSGIGGDNEQFF
TRBV6-1	TRBD2	TRBJ2-1	medium-sized	TGTGCCAGCAGCCCCGAGCGGGGCTCCTACAATGAGCAGTTCTTC	CASSPERGSYNEQFF
TRBV6-1	.	TRBJ2-1	.	TGTGCCAGCAGTGAACTTACGGATTACAATGAGCAGTTCTTC	CASSELTDYNEQFF
TRBV27	.	TRBJ1-2	.	TGTGCCAGCACCTCTTTGGAGGGGGACTACTATGGCTACACCTTC	CASTSLEGDYYGYTF
TRBV4-1	.	TRBJ2-3	.	TGCGCCAGCAGCCAGGGACGGGGCACAGATACGCAGTATTTT	CASSQGRGTDTQYF
TRBV6-5	TRBD2	TRBJ2-1	few	TGTGCCAGCAGTTTAGGGCTAGCGGGAGGGCCGAACACAGGTGAGCAGTTCTTC	CASSLGLAGGPNTGEQFF
TRBV6-1	TRBD2	TRBJ2-5	.	TGTGCCAGCAGCCCCAGCGGGAGAGAGACCCAGTACTTC	CASSPSGRETQYF
TRBV7-7	TRBD2	TRBJ2-1	.	TGTGCTAGCAGCACAGCGGGAGGTTCCTCTGAGCAGTTCTTC	CASSTAGGSSEQFF
TRBV27	TRBD2	TRBJ2-1	once	TGTGCCAGCTCATCCCCGGGACTACGCGGTGAGCAGTTCTTC	CASSSPGLRGEQFF
TRBV6-1	.	TRBJ2-7	.	TGTGCCAGCAGTAATAAGGGGGGCCTGATATCCTACGAGCAGTACTTC	CASSNKGGLISYEQYF
TRBV27	.	TRBJ2-3	once	TGTGCCAGCAGTTTTGTCGGGGATATTCTCTTCACAGATACGCAGTATTTT	CASSFVGDILFTDTQYF
TRBV11-1	TRBD2	TRBJ2-7	medium-sized	TGTGCCAGCAGCTTAGGGGCGGGACTCGGACTAGCGGGAGTCTTCTACGAGCAGTACTTC	CASSLGAGLGLAGVFYEQYF
TRBV7-6	.	TRBJ2-5	many	TGTGCCAGCAGCTTAGGAACAGGGTACGAGACCCAGTACTTC	CASSLGTGYETQYF
TRBV12-3/TRBV12-4	.	TRBJ2-5	.	TGTGCCAGCACCCGGGCCGGGGGTGAGACCCAGTACTTC	CASTRAGGETQYF
TRBV6-1	.	TRBJ1-1	.	TGTGCCAGCAGTGACCAGGTTGGATACACTGAAGCTTTCTTT	CASSDQVGYTEAFF
TRBV10-3	TRBD2	TRBJ2-6	few	TGTGCCGGCGGGGGGGGGGGGGGGGCGGGGGGGGCCAACGTCCTGACTTTC	CAGGGGGGAGGANVLTF
TRBV6-1	TRBD1	TRBJ2-1	once	TGTGCCAGCAGGGGACAGGGGGGTAACGGGTCCTACAATGAGCAGTTCTTC	CASRGQGGNGSYNEQFF
TRBV10-1	.	TRBJ2-3	.	TGCGCCAGCAGTGAGTCGACTCTGGGGGATACGCAGTATTTT	CASSESTLGDTQYF
TRBV6-1	TRBD2	TRBJ2-4	.	TGTGGGAGCGGGGGCCGGGACCAAGACACTCAGTACTTC	CGSGGRDQDTQYF
TRBV6-1	.	TRBJ2-3	.	TGTGCCAGCCGTGAAGCCGGGCCGGGGGCCAGAGACACGCAGTTCTTT	CASREAGPGARDTQFF
TRBV5-5	TRBD2	TRBJ2-5	.	TGTGCCAGCAGCTTGTATCTAGCGGGAGAGGGTGAGCAGTACTTC	CASSLYLAGEGEQYF
TRBV6-1	.	TRBJ2-5	.	TGTGCCAGCAGTGAGGGGACGGGACGAAAAGAGACCCAGTACTTC	CASSEGTGRKETQYF
TRBV6-8	.	TRBJ2-2	.	TGTGCCAGCAGTTACTCGAGGGGTAGGAGGCCTCAAAGGTACACCGGGGAGCTGTTTTTT	CASSYSRGRRPQRYTGELFF
TRBV6-1	TRBD1	TRBJ2-1	.	TGTGCGAGCAGGGGGCCGGGGGCCAGGGATGCGCAGTTCTTC	CASRGPGARDAQFF
TRBV6-4	.	TRBJ2-7	many	TGTGCCAGCTCCAAGGGTGACGGGCAGTACTTC	CASSKGDGQYF
TRBV6-1	TRBD1	TRBJ2-7	.	TGTGCCAGCAGGTGGCCAGGGGGCGGAGACACAGAGACGCAGTACTTC	CASRWPGGGDTETQYF
TRBV7-2	.	TRBJ2-3	.	TGTGCCAGGGGCTTGTACAGGACAGATACGCAGTACTTT	CARGLYRTDTQYF
TRBV12-3/TRBV12-4	.	TRBJ2-3	.	TGTGCCAGCAGTTTGGGGGATACGCAGTATTTT	CASSLGDTQYF
TRBV10-3	TRBD1	TRBJ2-7	.	TGTGCCATCAGTGGGATCGGAGGGACAGGGATTGGCGAGCAGTACTTC	CAISGIGGTGIGEQYF
TRBV6-1	.	TRBJ2-3	few	TGTGCCAGCAGCGAGTCTAAGGCAGGCACAGATACGCAGTATTTT	CASSESKAGTDTQYF
TRBV6-1	.	TRBJ2-3	.	TGTGCCAGCCGAGTTGCGGGCGTGGATACGCAGTATTTT	CASRVAGVDTQYF
TRBV6-1	.	TRBJ2-2	many	TGTGCCAGCAGTGAATGGGACACCGGGGAGCTGTTTTTT	CASSEWDTGELFF
TRBV12-3/TRBV12-4	.	TRBJ2-7	.	TGTGCCAGCAGTCCTCCTAGGGGGGGGCGATCCTACGAGCAGTACTTC	CASSPPRGGRSYEQYF
TRBV6-5	TRBD1	TRBJ2-7	few	TGTGCCAGCAGTTCTCTGGGACAGGGACCCTACGAGCAGTACTTC	CASSSLGQGPYEQYF
TRBV6-1	.	TRBJ2-2	.	TGTGCCAGCAAGGACAGCCGGGGCAGTTTAAGGACCGGGGAGCTGTTTTTT	CASKDSRGSLRTGELFF